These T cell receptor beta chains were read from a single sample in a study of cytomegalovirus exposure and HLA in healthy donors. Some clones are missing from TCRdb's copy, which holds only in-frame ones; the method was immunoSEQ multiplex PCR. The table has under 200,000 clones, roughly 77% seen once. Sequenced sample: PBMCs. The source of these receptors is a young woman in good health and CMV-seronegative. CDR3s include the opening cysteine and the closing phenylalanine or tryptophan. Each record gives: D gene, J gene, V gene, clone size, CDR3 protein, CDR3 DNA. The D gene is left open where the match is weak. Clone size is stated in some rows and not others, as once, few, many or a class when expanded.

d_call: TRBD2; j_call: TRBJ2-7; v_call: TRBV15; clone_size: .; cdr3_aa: CATSRGVGGSDEQYF; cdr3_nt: TGTGCCACCAGCAGAGGTGTAGGCGGGAGCGACGAGCAGTACTTC
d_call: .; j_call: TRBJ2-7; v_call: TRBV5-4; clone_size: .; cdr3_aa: CASSLGQDPYEQYF; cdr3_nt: TGTGCCAGCAGCTTGGGGCAGGATCCCTACGAGCAGTACTTC
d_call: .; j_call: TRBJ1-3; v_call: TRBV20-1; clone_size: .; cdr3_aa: CSARLEDTIYF; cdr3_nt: TGCAGTGCTAGGTTGGAGGACACCATATATTTT
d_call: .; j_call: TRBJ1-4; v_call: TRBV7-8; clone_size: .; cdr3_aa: CASSLNYGSEKLFF; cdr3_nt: TGTGCCAGCAGCTTAAACTATGGGAGTGAAAAACTGTTTTTT
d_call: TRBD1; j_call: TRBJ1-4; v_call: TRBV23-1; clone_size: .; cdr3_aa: CASRAARPTGGRNEKLFF; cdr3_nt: TGCGCCAGCAGAGCCGCTCGACCTACAGGGGGCCGGAATGAAAAACTGTTTTTT
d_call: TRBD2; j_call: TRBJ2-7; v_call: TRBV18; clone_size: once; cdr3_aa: CASSPVLSGGAMSHEQYF; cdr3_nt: TGTGCCAGCTCACCAGTTCTTAGCGGGGGGGCCATGAGCCACGAGCAGTACTTC
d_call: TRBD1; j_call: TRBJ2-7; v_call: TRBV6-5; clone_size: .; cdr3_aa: CASSYRTGGYEQYF; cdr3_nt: TGTGCCAGCAGTTATCGGACAGGGGGTTACGAGCAGTACTTC
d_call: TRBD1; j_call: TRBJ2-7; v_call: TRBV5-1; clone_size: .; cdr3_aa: CASSLGTGYEQYF; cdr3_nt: TGCGCCAGCAGCTTGGGGACAGGCTACGAGCAGTACTTC
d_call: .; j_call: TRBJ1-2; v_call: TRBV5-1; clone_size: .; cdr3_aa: CASSLRGSNYGYTF; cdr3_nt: TGCGCCAGCAGCTTAAGGGGTTCTAACTATGGCTACACCTTC
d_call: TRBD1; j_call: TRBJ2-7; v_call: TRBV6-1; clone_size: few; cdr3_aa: CASSERTGPYEQYF; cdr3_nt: TGTGCCAGCAGTGAACGGACAGGACCCTACGAGCAGTACTTC
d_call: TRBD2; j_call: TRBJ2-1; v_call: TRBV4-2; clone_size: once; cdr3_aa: CASSPGLAGGPGSYNEQFF; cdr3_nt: TGTGCCAGCAGCCCTGGACTAGCGGGAGGGCCCGGCTCCTACAATGAGCAGTTCTTC
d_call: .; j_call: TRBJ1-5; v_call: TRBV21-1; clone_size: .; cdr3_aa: CASSKTGGLQPQHF; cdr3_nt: TGTGCCAGCAGCAAAACAGGGGGTCTTCAGCCCCAGCATTTT
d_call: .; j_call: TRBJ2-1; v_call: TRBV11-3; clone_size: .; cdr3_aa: CASSSLGVGEQFF; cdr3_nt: TGTGCCAGCAGCTCCCTCGGGGTGGGCGAGCAGTTCTTC
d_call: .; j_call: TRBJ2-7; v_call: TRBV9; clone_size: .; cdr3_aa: CASSVDQGYEQYF; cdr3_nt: TGTGCCAGCAGCGTAGATCAGGGCTACGAGCAGTACTTC
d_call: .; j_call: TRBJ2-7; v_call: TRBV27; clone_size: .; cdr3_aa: CASGKRASHEQYF; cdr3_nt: TGTGCCAGCGGGAAGCGGGCTTCCCACGAGCAGTACTTC
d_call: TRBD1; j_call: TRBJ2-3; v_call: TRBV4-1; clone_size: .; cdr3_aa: CASSQNRGAKTDTQYF; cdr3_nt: TGCGCCAGCAGCCAAAACAGGGGTGCTAAAACAGATACGCAGTATTTT
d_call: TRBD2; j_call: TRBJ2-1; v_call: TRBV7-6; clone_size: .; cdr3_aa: CASSLASGGTYNEQFF; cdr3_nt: TGTGCCAGCAGCTTGGCTAGCGGGGGAACTTACAATGAGCAGTTCTTC
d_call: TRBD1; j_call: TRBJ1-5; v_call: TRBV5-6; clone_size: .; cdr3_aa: CASSSGQGDQPQHF; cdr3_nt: TGTGCCAGCAGCTCGGGACAGGGTGATCAGCCCCAGCATTTT
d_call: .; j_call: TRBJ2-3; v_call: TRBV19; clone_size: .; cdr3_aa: CASSIGLADTQYF; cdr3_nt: TGTGCCAGTAGTATAGGGCTAGCAGATACGCAGTATTTT
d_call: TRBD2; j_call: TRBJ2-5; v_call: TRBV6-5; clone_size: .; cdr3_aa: CASSLLAGGETQYF; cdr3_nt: TGTGCCAGCTCCCTTCTAGCGGGAGGAGAGACCCAGTACTTC
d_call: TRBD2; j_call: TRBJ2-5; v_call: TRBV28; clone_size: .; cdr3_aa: CASTGTSGRIGETQYF; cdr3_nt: TGTGCCAGCACTGGGACTAGCGGGAGAATAGGAGAGACCCAGTACTTC
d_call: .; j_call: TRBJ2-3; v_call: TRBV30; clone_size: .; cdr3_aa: CAWSVPPRTDTQYF; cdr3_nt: TGTGCCTGGAGTGTCCCCCCTCGCACAGATACGCAGTATTTT
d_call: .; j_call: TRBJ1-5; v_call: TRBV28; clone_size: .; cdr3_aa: CASSLSSSTGFQPQHF; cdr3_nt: TGTGCCAGCAGTTTATCGTCCTCAACAGGGTTCCAGCCCCAGCATTTT
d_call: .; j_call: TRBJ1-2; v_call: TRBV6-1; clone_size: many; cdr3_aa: CASSPRAFTMGYTF; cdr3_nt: TGTGCCAGCAGTCCCAGGGCATTCACTATGGGCTACACCTTC
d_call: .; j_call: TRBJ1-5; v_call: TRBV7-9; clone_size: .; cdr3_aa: CASSLPGGSNQPQHF; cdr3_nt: TGTGCCAGCAGCTTACCCGGCGGGAGCAATCAGCCCCAGCATTTT
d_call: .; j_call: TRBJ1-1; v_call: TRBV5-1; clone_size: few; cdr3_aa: CASSPTGQFEAFF; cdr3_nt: TGCGCCAGCAGCCCAACAGGACAGTTTGAAGCTTTCTTT
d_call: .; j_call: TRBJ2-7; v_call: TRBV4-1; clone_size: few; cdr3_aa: CASSQVSSGSSYEQYF; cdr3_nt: TGCGCCAGCAGCCAAGTTTCTTCGGGGTCGTCCTACGAGCAGTACTTC
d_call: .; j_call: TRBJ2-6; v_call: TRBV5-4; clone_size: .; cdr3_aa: CASSLVGVSGANVLTF; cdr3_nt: TGTGCCAGCAGCTTGGTAGGGGTGTCCGGGGCCAACGTCCTGACTTTC
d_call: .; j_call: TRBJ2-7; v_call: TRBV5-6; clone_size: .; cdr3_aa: CASSSGGNFYEQYF; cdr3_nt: TGTGCCAGCAGCTCCGGCGGAAATTTCTACGAGCAGTACTTC
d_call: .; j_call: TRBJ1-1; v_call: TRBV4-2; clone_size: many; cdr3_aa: CASSQDQGSTEAFF; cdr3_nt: TGTGCCAGCAGCCAAGATCAGGGGAGCACTGAAGCTTTCTTT
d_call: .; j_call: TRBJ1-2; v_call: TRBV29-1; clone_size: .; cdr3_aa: CSVVREPSRINYGYTF; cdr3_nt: TGCAGCGTTGTTAGGGAGCCTTCTCGAATAAACTATGGCTACACCTTC
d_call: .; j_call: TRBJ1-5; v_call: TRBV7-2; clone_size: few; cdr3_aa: CASSFFAGGNQPQHF; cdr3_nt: TGTGCCAGCAGCTTCTTCGCAGGGGGCAATCAGCCCCAGCATTTT
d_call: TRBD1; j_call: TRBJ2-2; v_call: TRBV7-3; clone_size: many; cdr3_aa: CASSLMGQLTGELFF; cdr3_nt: TGTGCCAGCAGCTTAATGGGACAGCTCACCGGGGAGCTGTTTTTT
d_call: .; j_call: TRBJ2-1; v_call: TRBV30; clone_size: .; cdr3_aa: CAWQWESYNEQFF; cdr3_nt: TGTGCCTGGCAGTGGGAGTCCTACAATGAGCAGTTCTTC
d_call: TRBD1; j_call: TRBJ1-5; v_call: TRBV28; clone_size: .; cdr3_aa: CASSSPGQGGNQPQHF; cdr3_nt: TGTGCCAGCAGCTCTCCTGGACAGGGAGGGAATCAGCCCCAGCATTTT
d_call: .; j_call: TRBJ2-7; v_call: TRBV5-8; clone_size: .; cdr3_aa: CASSNVTEQYF; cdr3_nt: TGTGCCAGCAGCAATGTCACTGAGCAGTACTTC
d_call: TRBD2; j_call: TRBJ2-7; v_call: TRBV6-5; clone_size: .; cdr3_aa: CASRTSGTSSYEQYF; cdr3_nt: TGTGCCAGCCGGACTAGCGGGACTAGCTCCTACGAGCAGTACTTC
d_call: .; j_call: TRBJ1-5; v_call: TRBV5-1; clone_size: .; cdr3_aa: CASSPGLGQTINQPQHF; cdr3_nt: TGCGCCAGCAGCCCAGGATTAGGACAAACGATAAATCAGCCCCAGCATTTT
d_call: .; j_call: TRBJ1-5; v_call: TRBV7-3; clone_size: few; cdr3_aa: CASSPTGRYSNQPQHF; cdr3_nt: TGTGCCAGCAGCCCGACGGGAAGGTATAGCAATCAGCCCCAGCATTTT
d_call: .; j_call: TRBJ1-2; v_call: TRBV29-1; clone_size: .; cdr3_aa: CSVETGSNYGYTF; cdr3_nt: TGCAGCGTTGAAACAGGGTCTAACTATGGCTACACCTTC
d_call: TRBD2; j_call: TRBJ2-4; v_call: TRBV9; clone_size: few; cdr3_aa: CASSVASGGPTQYF; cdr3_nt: TGTGCCAGCAGCGTAGCATCGGGGGGGCCAACTCAGTACTTC
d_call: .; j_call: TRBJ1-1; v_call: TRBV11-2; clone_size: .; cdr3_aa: CASSSSAVEAFF; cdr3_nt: TGTGCCAGCAGCTCCTCCGCAGTTGAAGCTTTCTTT
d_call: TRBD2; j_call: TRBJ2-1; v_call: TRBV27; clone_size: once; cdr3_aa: CASSLTSGVLDEQFF; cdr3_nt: TGTGCCAGCAGTTTGACTAGCGGGGTATTAGATGAGCAGTTCTTC
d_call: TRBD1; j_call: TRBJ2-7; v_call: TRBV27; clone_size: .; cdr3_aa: CASSKTGTGSHEQYF; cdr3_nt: TGTGCCAGCAGTAAAACCGGGACAGGGTCCCACGAGCAGTACTTC
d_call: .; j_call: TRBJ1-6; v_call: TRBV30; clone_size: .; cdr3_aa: CAWGALNSPLHF; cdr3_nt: TGTGCCTGGGGTGCACTTAATTCACCCCTCCACTTT
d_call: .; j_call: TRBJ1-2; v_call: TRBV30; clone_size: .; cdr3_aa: CAWSIKTGDSYGYTF; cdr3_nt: TGTGCCTGGAGTATAAAAACAGGAGACTCCTATGGCTACACCTTC
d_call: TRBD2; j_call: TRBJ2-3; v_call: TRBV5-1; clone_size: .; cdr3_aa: CASSYSGGGDTQYF; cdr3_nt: TGCGCCAGCAGCTATAGCGGGGGCGGGGATACGCAGTATTTT
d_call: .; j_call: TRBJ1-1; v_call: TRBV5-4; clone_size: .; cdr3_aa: CASSPTGGSWRTEAFF; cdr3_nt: TGTGCCAGCAGCCCGACCGGCGGGTCATGGAGGACTGAAGCTTTCTTT
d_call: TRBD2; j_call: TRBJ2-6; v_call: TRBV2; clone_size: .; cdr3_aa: CASRGGTAGANVLTF; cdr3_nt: TGTGCCAGCAGGGGGGGGACGGCTGGGGCCAACGTCCTGACTTTC
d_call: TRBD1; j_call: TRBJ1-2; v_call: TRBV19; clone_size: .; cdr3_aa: CASQDRDRYGYTF; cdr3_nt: TGTGCCAGCCAGGACAGGGATCGCTATGGCTACACCTTC
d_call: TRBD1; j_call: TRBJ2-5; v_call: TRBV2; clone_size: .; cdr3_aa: CASMGQGQTQYF; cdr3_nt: TGTGCCAGCATGGGACAGGGCCAGACCCAGTACTTC
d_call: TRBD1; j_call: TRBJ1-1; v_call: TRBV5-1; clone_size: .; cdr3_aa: CASSGIQGDTEAFF; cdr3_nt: TGCGCCAGCAGCGGAATCCAGGGGGACACTGAAGCTTTCTTT
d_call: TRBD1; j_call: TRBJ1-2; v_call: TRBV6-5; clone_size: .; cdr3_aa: CASRATGAGGYTF; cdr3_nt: TGTGCCAGCAGGGCAACAGGGGCCGGCGGCTACACCTTC
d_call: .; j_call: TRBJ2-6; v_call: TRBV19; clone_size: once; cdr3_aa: CASRQGPSSGANVLTF; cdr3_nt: TGTGCCAGTAGACAGGGACCCTCCTCTGGGGCCAACGTCCTGACTTTC
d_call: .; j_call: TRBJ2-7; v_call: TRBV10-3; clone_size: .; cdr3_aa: CAIRTGLGGYEQYF; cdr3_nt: TGTGCCATCAGGACCGGACTAGGGGGTTACGAGCAGTACTTC
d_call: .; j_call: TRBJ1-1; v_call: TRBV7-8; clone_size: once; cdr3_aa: CASSQSQGLNTEAFF; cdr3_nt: TGTGCCAGCAGCCAATCACAGGGCCTGAACACTGAAGCTTTCTTT
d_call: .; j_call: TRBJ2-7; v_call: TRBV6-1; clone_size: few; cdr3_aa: CASSDGSGGSYEQYF; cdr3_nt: TGTGCCAGCAGTGACGGATCAGGGGGGTCCTACGAGCAGTACTTC
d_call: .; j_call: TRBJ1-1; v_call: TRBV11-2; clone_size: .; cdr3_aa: CASSLNREAFF; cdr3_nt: TGTGCCAGCAGCTTAAATCGTGAAGCTTTCTTT
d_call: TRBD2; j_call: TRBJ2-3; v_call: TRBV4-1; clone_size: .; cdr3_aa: CASSWTSGSTDTQYF; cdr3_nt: TGCGCCAGCAGCTGGACTAGCGGGAGCACAGATACGCAGTATTTT